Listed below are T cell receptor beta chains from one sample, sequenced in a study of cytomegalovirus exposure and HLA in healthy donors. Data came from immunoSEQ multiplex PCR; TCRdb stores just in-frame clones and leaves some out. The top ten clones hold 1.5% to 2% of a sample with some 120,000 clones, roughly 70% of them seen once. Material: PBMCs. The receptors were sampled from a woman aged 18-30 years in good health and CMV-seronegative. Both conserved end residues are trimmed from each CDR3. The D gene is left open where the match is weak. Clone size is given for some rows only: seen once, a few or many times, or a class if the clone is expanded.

ASSQDGTSGSTDTQY TRBV4-1 15 TRBJ2-3 NA TRBD2
ASSQGGSYYNSPLH TRBV4-2 14 TRBJ1-6 NA NA
ASSKNLYEQY TRBV7-9 10 TRBJ2-7 once NA
ASSTWTGRRTGELF TRBV7-8 14 TRBJ2-2 NA TRBD1
ASSTTGTFDTIY TRBV6-1 12 TRBJ1-3 NA NA
ASSAIGTENYGYT TRBV28 13 TRBJ1-2 few NA
ASSGFRTERGDLYEQY TRBV10-1 16 TRBJ2-7 few TRBD2
ASSFGGPSYEQY TRBV11-3 12 TRBJ2-7 NA NA
ASSYREPDTQY TRBV11-2 11 TRBJ2-3 once NA
ASSLLGGRSYNEQF TRBV5-1 14 TRBJ2-1 NA NA
ASSLWLAGVYEQF TRBV27 13 TRBJ2-1 NA TRBD2
ASSGGAGGQETQY TRBV5-4 13 TRBJ2-5 NA TRBD2
ASSLEGLAPFDEQY TRBV5-1 14 TRBJ2-7 NA NA
AWSPPRGAHYGYT TRBV30 13 TRBJ1-2 NA TRBD1
AGQPGQGSNQPQH TRBV6-1 13 TRBJ1-5 NA TRBD1
ASRVTGDSNQPQH TRBV19 13 TRBJ1-5 NA TRBD1
ASSPRGRRNIQY TRBV28 12 TRBJ2-4 NA NA
ASSRGQINTEAF TRBV7-2 12 TRBJ1-1 NA TRBD1
ASSLVVTEAF TRBV11-2 10 TRBJ1-1 NA NA
ATSDNDRPNYGYT TRBV15 13 TRBJ1-2 NA NA
AWNLGLENSPLH TRBV30 12 TRBJ1-6 NA NA
AIKLDGNYGYT TRBV10-3 11 TRBJ1-2 NA NA
ASSLRTASRPEWGYT TRBV11-3 15 TRBJ1-2 once NA
ASSQTVLADRNTEAF TRBV5-1 15 TRBJ1-1 NA NA
ASSYSVSANYGYT TRBV6-5 13 TRBJ1-2 NA NA
ASSTPGHNYEQY TRBV14 12 TRBJ2-7 once NA
ASSFTGGSNEKLF TRBV5-4 13 TRBJ1-4 NA TRBD1
AWSLQEGAF TRBV30 9 TRBJ1-1 NA NA
ASSLVTGGGEKLF TRBV7-9 13 TRBJ1-4 NA TRBD1
SVTQSRQSQETQY TRBV29-1 13 TRBJ2-5 few NA
ASSQSLGLAGGGGETQY TRBV23-1 17 TRBJ2-5 NA TRBD2
ASSLGQGNTEAF TRBV28 12 TRBJ1-1 once TRBD1
ASSLVPGQGTSSYNSPLH TRBV2 18 TRBJ1-6 NA TRBD1
ASSERQGVVNTEAF TRBV6-1 14 TRBJ1-1 NA TRBD1
SVHRYEATLPGDTQY TRBV29-1 15 TRBJ2-3 once NA
ASSLAGVDTEAF TRBV5-6 12 TRBJ1-1 NA NA
ASSYTGTTNSPLH TRBV6-6 13 TRBJ1-6 few NA
ASRTGGWTEAF TRBV19 11 TRBJ1-1 NA TRBD1
AISLQAPESYNEQF TRBV10-3 14 TRBJ2-1 few NA
ASSSTRDRGYEQY TRBV7-8 13 TRBJ2-7 NA TRBD1
ASSIQRGYTEAF TRBV19 12 TRBJ1-1 NA NA
ASSGRGRGSGANVLT TRBV7-9 15 TRBJ2-6 NA NA
ASSGGDHSTEAF TRBV5-1 12 TRBJ1-1 NA NA
ASSHSGRNTEAF TRBV7-2 12 TRBJ1-1 NA NA